The 32 T cell receptor beta chains given below trace back to one sample, sequenced in a study of blood T cell repertoires in COVID-19. Using immunoSEQ multiplex PCR, the repertoire was profiled, and TCRdb retains in-frame clones only, with some absent. The profile covers about 310,000 clones, with roughly nine tenths appearing a single time and over 9% taken by the ten largest. The material sequenced was PBMCs or T cells enriched from blood (not recorded which). Source of these receptors: a woman aged 25 to 39 who had recovered from COVID-19.

The V gene is TRBV6-5, the J gene TRBJ2-7; possibly TRBD1 for D (6 bases). This CDR3 has 12 residues. Germline lookup yields CDR1 MNHEY and CDR2 SVGAGI. With 10 bases removed from V and 2 bases from J, the gap between germline ends came to 12 bases. The CDR3 nucleotides read TGTGCCATCCAGGACAGCGCCTACGAGCAGTACTTC. Encoded protein: CAIQDSAYEQYF.

This sequence joins TRBV6-2 or TRBV6-3 and TRBJ2-1; TRBD2 aligns across 7 bases. Germline CDR1 is MNHEY and CDR2 is SVGEGT. Trimming at V came to 6 bases and at J to 1 base, leaving 9 bases not matched to a gene. The CDR3 is made up of 16 amino acids. The CDR3 DNA reads as TGTGCCAGCAGCCAATCACTAGCGCCTTCCTACAATGAGCAGTTCTTC. Protein sequence: CASSQSLAPSYNEQFF.

The gene calls are TRBV23-1 and TRBJ1-5; TRBD1 matches at 8 bases. TRBV23-1 is reported as an ORF; its role is uncertain. The CDR3 spans 17 residues. Trimming at V came to 4 bases and at J to 1 base, leaving 9 bases not matched to a gene. The CDR3 nucleotides read TGCGCCAGCAGTCGCAGACAGGGGATGAGGAGCAATCAGCCCCAGCATTTT. Its translation: CASSRRQGMRSNQPQHF.

V and J are TRBV7-3 and TRBJ2-2, with D perhaps TRBD2 (6 bases). This CDR3 contains 14 residues. Germline V lookup: CDR1 SGHTA, CDR2 FQGTGA. With 1 base removed from V and 6 bases from J, the gap between germline ends came to 9 bases. The CDR3 protein is CASSLRREAGELFF. As DNA, the CDR3 is TGTGCCAGCAGCTTAAGAAGGGAGGCCGGGGAGCTGTTTTTT.

V gene TRBV19 combines with J gene TRBJ2-5; 10 nucleotides align to TRBD2. Germline assignment: CDR1 LNHDA and CDR2 SQIVND (reference sequence). This CDR3 has 16 residues. J gave up 5 bases and V 1 base, and 7 bases lay outside the gene matches. The CDR3 reads CASSIGSGRAVETQYF. In DNA, the CDR3 is TGTGCCAGTAGTATAGGAAGCGGGAGGGCCGTTGAGACCCAGTACTTC.

This chain uses TRBV19 with TRBJ2-7; a weak D match, TRBD1 (5 bases). The CDR3 runs 14 residues. CDR1 is LNHDA, CDR2 SQIVND, per germline (reference sequence). V was shortened by 6 bases and J by 4 bases, with 16 bases between the two germline ends. The CDR3, as DNA: TGTGCCAGTAGCCCAGGGCTCATCAGGTACGAGCAGTACTTC. As protein: CASSPGLIRYEQYF. Full variable domain (rest looked up from reference TRBV19 and TRBJ2-7): DGGITQSPKYLFRKEGQNVTLSCEQNLNHDAMYWYRQDPGQGLRLIYYSQIVNDFQKGDIAEGYSVSREKKESFPLTVTSAQKNPTAFYLCASSPGLIRYEQYFGPGTRLTVT.

V usage is TRBV11-1 and J usage is TRBJ2-3; D is possibly TRBD2 (6 bases). With 10 bases removed from V and 4 bases from J, the gap between germline ends came to 18 bases. The CDR3 covers 14 residues. Germline CDR1 and CDR2: SGHAT and FQDESV (reference sequence). CDR3 protein: CAIETSSRPDTQYF. The CDR3 DNA sequence: TGTGCCATCGAGACTAGTAGTAGACCAGATACGCAGTATTTT.

This chain uses TRBV10-3 with TRBJ1-2; possibly TRBD1 for D (6 bases). Germline CDR1 and CDR2: ENHRY and SYGVKD. Deletions cut 7 bases from V and 2 bases from J, with 14 bases between. The CDR3 covers 14 residues. CDR3 region: CAITNRADNYGYTF. The DNA for the CDR3 is TGTGCCATCACAAACAGGGCCGACAACTATGGCTACACCTTC.

This clone occurred once. Here the CDR3 reads CASSFRAGHAGANVLTF. Here the CDR3 DNA reads TGTGCCAGCAGCTTTCGGGCAGGGCATGCTGGGGCCAACGTCCTGACTTTC. The chain recombines TRBV13 with TRBJ2-6; TRBD1 might be the D (5 bases). This CDR3 spans 17 amino acids. Germline values: CDR1 PRHDT, CDR2 FYEKMQ (reference sequence). V was pared by 3 bases and J by 2 bases, with 14 bases between.

The chain is built from TRBV6-5 and TRBJ1-4, with D possibly being TRBD1 (6 bases). The length of the CDR3 is 13 residues. Trimming cost V 8 bases and J 6 bases, with 13 bases left between them. Germline loops: CDR1 MNHEY, CDR2 SVGAGI. CDR3 in DNA: TGTGCCAGCGTCCGGGACAATTATGAAAAACTGTTTTTT. The encoded protein is CASVRDNYEKLFF.

This chain joins TRBV5-1 and TRBJ2-3; 8 nucleotides match TRBD1. Germline CDR1 is SGHRS and CDR2 is YFSETQ. After removal of 2 bases from V and 4 bases from J, the junction contained 3 bases not matched to a gene. This CDR3 comprises 14 residues. Here the CDR3 DNA reads TGCGCCAGCAGCTTCCTGGACAGGGCAGATACGCAGTATTTT. It encodes CASSFLDRADTQYF. Using reference TRBV5-1 and TRBJ2-3 for the parts outside the CDR3, the full variable domain is KAGVTQTPRYLIKTRGQQVTLSCSPISGHRSVSWYQQTPGQGLQFLFEYFSETQRNKGNFPGRFSGRQFSNSRSEMNVSTLELGDSALYLCASSFLDRADTQYFGPGTRLTVL.

The chain joins TRBV6-2 or TRBV6-3 to TRBJ2-2, with 8 nucleotides matching TRBD1. Per germline, CDR1 MNHEY and CDR2 SVGEGT. This CDR3 has 14 residues. V trimming: 4 bases; J trimming: 8 bases; junction bases outside the gene matches: 6. CDR3 in DNA: TGTGCCAGCAGTTGGAATGACAGGGGAGGGGAGCTGTTTTTT. Its protein product is CASSWNDRGGELFF.

This chain connects TRBV20-1 to TRBJ2-3; D call uncertain. The CDR3 length is 16 residues. The germline CDR1 and CDR2 sequences are DFQATT and SNEGSKA (reference sequence). Trimming left V 3 bases short and J 1 base short, with 17 bases between. CDR3 sequence reads: CSASATTAVGTDTQYF. The CDR3 bases are TGCAGTGCTAGTGCCACTACTGCGGTGGGCACAGATACGCAGTATTTT.

This clone was observed once. This chain uses TRBV19 with TRBJ2-2, with 9 bases matching TRBD2. The CDR3 contains 18 residues. Germline assignment: CDR1 LNHDA and CDR2 SQIVND (reference sequence). V shed 9 bases and J 0 bases; nucleotides not matched to a gene: 14. The CDR3: CASRVASGRFTNTGELFF. In nucleotides, the CDR3 is TGTGCCAGCCGCGTGGCAAGCGGGAGGTTTACGAACACCGGGGAGCTGTTTTTT.

The J gene is TRBJ2-1, the V gene TRBV4-2; TRBD1 agrees at 9 bases. Germline trimming cut 1 base from V and 5 bases from J; bases unmatched to any gene: 12. This CDR3 is built from 18 residues. Per the germline V gene, CDR1 is LGHNA and CDR2 is YNFKEQ. Here the CDR3 DNA reads TGTGCCAGCAGCCAAGTTTACAGGGGGCTTGAAAAGGACAATGAGCAGTTCTTC. As protein: CASSQVYRGLEKDNEQFF.

The rearrangement uses TRBV28 and TRBJ1-5, with D tentatively TRBD1 (6 bases). The CDR3 spans 15 residues. Per the germline V gene, CDR1 is MDHEN and CDR2 is SYDVKM. V was pared by 5 bases and J by 7 bases, with 18 bases between. CDR3 coding DNA: TGTGCCAGCAGTCCAAACATCGACAGGTCGCAGCCCCAGCATTTT. Its translation is CASSPNIDRSQPQHF. The variable domain in full, with the rest retrieved from reference TRBV28 and TRBJ1-5, is DVKVTQSSRYLVKRTGEKVFLECVQDMDHENMFWYRQDPGLGLRLIYFSYDVKMKEKGDIPEGYSVSREKKERFSLILESASTNQTSMYLCASSPNIDRSQPQHFGDGTRLSIL.

This chain links TRBV30 with TRBJ2-7; D is perhaps TRBD1 (6 bases). Germline-derived CDR1 and CDR2 are GTSNPN and SVGIG (reference sequence). Trimming stripped 2 bases from V and 3 bases from J, with 8 bases between. The CDR3 runs to 12 residues. CDR3 protein: CAWSTDSYEQYF. For the CDR3, the DNA is TGTGCCTGGAGTACGGACAGCTACGAGCAGTACTTC. Full variable domain (outside the CDR3, taken from reference TRBV30 and TRBJ2-7): SQTIHQWPATLVQPVGSPLSLECTVEGTSNPNLYWYRQAAGRGLQLLFYSVGIGQISSEVPQNLSASRPQDRQFILSSKKLLLSDSGFYLCAWSTDSYEQYFGPGTRLTVT.

The chain employs TRBV27 and TRBJ2-1, with 11 bases lining up with TRBD2. The germline V gene has CDR1 MNHEY and CDR2 SMNVEV (reference sequence). Trimming took 2 bases from V and 7 from J; bases not matched to a gene: 13. CDR3 length equals 18 residues. The CDR3 spells CASSLRRTSGPLQNEQFF. CDR3 DNA sequence: TGTGCCAGCAGTTTACGTCGGACTAGCGGGCCCTTACAGAATGAGCAGTTCTTC.

V usage is TRBV7-9 and J usage is TRBJ1-4; D possibly corresponds to TRBD1 (5 bases). The CDR3 spans 14 residues. The V end lost 2 bases, the J end lost 3 bases, and 7 bases lay between the germline ends. The V gene's germline CDR1 is SEHNR and CDR2 FQNEAQ (reference sequence). CDR3 in amino acids: CASSLRQSNEKLFF. CDR3 coding DNA: TGTGCCAGCAGCTTAAGACAGTCTAATGAAAAACTGTTTTTT.

The V call is TRBV18, the J call TRBJ1-2; TRBD1 is a possible D gene (5 bases). Trimming took off 3 bases at V and 5 bases at J, with 19 bases between the two ends. The CDR3 has 16 residues. Germline V lookup: CDR1 KGHSH, CDR2 LQKENI. CDR3 nucleotides: TGTGCCAGCTCACCCGGGGCCGGGGGGATCCGATATGGCTACACCTTC. This translates into CASSPGAGGIRYGYTF. Filled out from reference TRBV18 and TRBJ1-2, the complete variable domain reads NAGVMQNPRHLVRRRGQEARLRCSPMKGHSHVYWYRQLPEEGLKFMVYLQKENIIDESGMPKERFSAEFPKEGPSILRIQQVVRGDSAAYFCASSPGAGGIRYGYTFGSGTRLTVV.

The chain carries TRBV6-5 and TRBJ1-5; perhaps TRBD1 as D (6 bases). CDR3 length: 15 residues. Germline V CDR1 and CDR2: MNHEY, SVGAGI. With 6 bases removed from V and 0 bases from J, the gap between germline ends came to 12 bases. The CDR3 region is CASRADRISNQPQHF. DNA for the CDR3: TGTGCCAGCAGGGCCGACAGGATTAGCAATCAGCCCCAGCATTTT.

CDR3 residues: CASSESSRGQSPLHF. In DNA form, the CDR3 reads TGCGCCAGCAGTGAATCGTCCAGGGGCCAGTCACCCCTCCACTTT. The gene calls are TRBV10-2 and TRBJ1-6; a weak D match, TRBD1 (6 bases). Germline CDR1 is WSHSY and CDR2 is SAAADI. V shed 3 bases and J shed 10 bases, with 16 bases lying between them. The CDR3 consists of 15 residues.

This clone came up once. The rearrangement joins TRBV12-3 or TRBV12-4 to TRBJ1-1; a weak D match, TRBD1 (6 bases). This CDR3 is 12 amino acids long. V lost 4 bases and J 5 bases, leaving 8 bases between the germline ends. The CDR3 sequence: CASSWGQTEAFF. The CDR3 DNA reads TGTGCCAGCAGTTGGGGGCAAACTGAAGCTTTCTTT.

The V and J genes are TRBV7-6 and TRBJ2-7; 7 nucleotides agree with TRBD2. The germline CDR1 and CDR2 sequences are SGHVS and FNYEAQ. The CDR3 extends over 15 amino acids. V dropped 1 base and J dropped 0; count of bases not matched to a gene: 3. The CDR3 reads CASSLVAGASYEQYF. The CDR3 DNA sequence: TGTGCCAGCAGCTTAGTTGCGGGAGCCTCCTACGAGCAGTACTTC.

V gene TRBV27 combines with J gene TRBJ2-3, with 8 positions matching TRBD2. The trim removed 2 bases at V and 3 bases at J, leaving 13 bases unmatched. The CDR3 has 18 amino acids. Germline V gene sequence: CDR1 MNHEY, CDR2 SMNVEV (reference sequence). CDR3 sequence: CASSLAPGEGGRTDTQYF. CDR3 DNA sequence: TGTGCCAGCAGTTTAGCCCCGGGAGAAGGCGGGAGGACAGATACGCAGTATTTT.

The chain combines TRBV6-5 with TRBJ1-2; possibly TRBD1 for D (6 bases). CDR3 length: 13 residues. V was shortened by 7 bases and J by 1 base, with 10 bases between the two germline ends. Per germline, CDR1 MNHEY and CDR2 SVGAGI. This CDR3 reads CASIAGVNYGYTF. The CDR3 region has the DNA TGTGCCAGCATAGCAGGGGTTAACTATGGCTACACCTTC.

The chain combines TRBV28 with TRBJ1-1; TRBD1 agrees at 11 bases. Losses at the gene ends were 10 bases for V and 2 bases for J; bases not matched to a gene: 6. The CDR3 runs 14 residues. Germline CDR1 MDHEN, CDR2 SYDVKM. The CDR3 nucleotides read TGTGCCACTACGGACAGGGGGCGCAACACTGAAGCTTTCTTT. It is translated as CATTDRGRNTEAFF.

The J gene is TRBJ2-1, the V gene TRBV5-1; D might be TRBD2 (5 bases). Trimming removed 4 bases at V and 4 bases at J, with 12 bases between. The CDR3 contains 14 residues. The germline gives CDR1 SGHRS, CDR2 YFSETQ. The CDR3 protein is CASSLAGNYNEQFF. The CDR3 DNA sequence: TGCGCCAGCAGCCTCGCCGGGAATTACAATGAGCAGTTCTTC.

This rearrangement joins TRBV7-9 to TRBJ1-4; D is ambiguous. Trimming took 2 bases from V and 7 from J, leaving 11 bases between them. The CDR3 has 14 residues. CDR1 is SEHNR and CDR2 is FQNEAQ in the germline V gene (reference sequence). In DNA, the CDR3 is TGTGCCAGCAGCTTAAATAATCGGGGTGAAAAACTGTTTTTT. Protein sequence: CASSLNNRGEKLFF.

The rearrangement uses TRBV19 and TRBJ2-5, with 7 bases fitting TRBD1. V lost 4 bases, J lost 2 bases, and 10 bases stayed unmatched. CDR1 is LNHDA and CDR2 is SQIVND in the germline V gene (reference sequence). The CDR3 contains 16 residues. The CDR3 coding sequence is TGTGCCAGTAGTAAGCGAGGGGGCGGAAAACAAGAGACCCAGTACTTC. Translation gives CASSKRGGGKQETQYF.

This clone was observed a single time. The rearrangement joins TRBV19 to TRBJ1-5, with TRBD1 identical over 7 bases. The V gene end was trimmed by 6 bases and the J gene end by 5 bases; junction bases not matched to a gene: 16. Germline CDR1 and CDR2: LNHDA and SQIVND (reference sequence). The CDR3 spans 17 residues. CDR3 amino acids: CASRSEGTDRVYQPQHF. CDR3 DNA sequence: TGTGCCAGTAGGTCGGAAGGTACCGACAGGGTTTATCAGCCCCAGCATTTT.

A word on this clone: The same CDR3 can be traced to other DNA sequences in this sample. The chain recombines TRBV14 with TRBJ1-2; D ambiguous. This CDR3 contains 13 residues. Per the germline V gene, CDR1 is SGHDN and CDR2 is FVKESK. V was shortened by 0 bases and J by 7 bases, with 9 bases between the two germline ends. The CDR3 sequence is CASSQDLRGGYTF. The CDR3 nucleotides are TGTGCCAGCAGCCAAGATCTCCGGGGTGGCTACACCTTC. Variable domain in full (rest from reference TRBV14 and TRBJ1-2): EAGVTQFPSHSVIEKGQTVTLRCDPISGHDNLYWYRRVMGKEIKFLLHFVKESKQDESGMPNNRFLAERTGGTYSTLKVQPAELEDSGVYFCASSQDLRGGYTFGSGTRLTVV.